The clone carrying this T cell receptor (beta chain) was found many times. The sample originates from a study of HIV-infected patients and healthy controls. V was pared by 5 bases and J by 1 base, with 8 bases between. The length of the CDR3 is 13 residues. Germline CDR1 and CDR2: MNHEY and SVGEGT. MiXCR, applied by TCRdb to the 5' RACE reads, yields one record per CDR3 protein. The table has some 67,000 distinct CDR3 sequences, roughly a sixth seen once. The clonotype comes from a human donor in good health. Sequencing used CD4+ T cells from blood. The rearrangement joins TRBV6-2 or TRBV6-3 to TRBJ1-2, with D possibly TRBD1 on 5 matching bases. Written as DNA, the CDR3 is TGTGCCAGCAGTATTGGGGGTAACTATGGCTACACCTTC. This translates into CASSIGGNYGYTF.